These 9 T cell receptor beta chains originate from one sample sequenced in a study of OX40 agonist ivuxolimab in advanced cancers. Sequenced by immunoSEQ multiplex PCR; TCRdb stores in-frame clones only, minus some. The sample carries about 48,000 clones, around 90% recorded once. The specimen was CD4+ or CD8+ T cells sorted from blood, collected in a trial of the OX40 agonist ivuxolimab. Receptor source: an adult with an advanced solid tumor such as melanoma, head and neck, liver or kidney cancer.

V gene TRBV7-8 combines with J gene TRBJ2-7, with a tentative D call TRBD2 (6 bases). Germline V gene data show CDR1 as SGHVS and CDR2 as FQNEAQ. The V end lost 5 bases, the J end lost 6 bases, and 23 bases lay between the germline ends. This CDR3 is 16 amino acids long. The CDR3 sequence is CASSPPGWREGLEQYF. The CDR3 coding sequence is TGTGCCAGCAGCCCCCCGGGGTGGCGGGAAGGGCTCGAGCAGTACTTC.

The gene calls are TRBV10-3 and TRBJ2-1; D gene unclear. Looked up from germline, CDR1 is ENHRY and CDR2 is SYGVKD. Deletions cut 3 bases from V and 3 bases from J, with 6 bases between. The CDR3 extends over 13 amino acids. The DNA for the CDR3 is TGTGCCATCAGTGATGTAGGCTACAATGAGCAGTTCTTC. It yields the protein CAISDVGYNEQFF.

A note on this clone: Compared with germline, one end of the junction differs, possibly owing to a read error. The chain uses TRBV7-7 and TRBJ2-1; D ambiguous. Germline CDR1 is SSHAT and CDR2 is FNYEAQ (reference sequence). This CDR3 has 13 residues. The CDR3 DNA reads as TGTGCTAGCAGCTACGTGATTCAGGATGAGCAGTTCTTC. Its protein product is CASSYVIQDEQFF. Looking up the rest from reference TRBV7-7 and TRBJ2-1 gives the full variable domain: GAGVSQSPRYKVTKRGQDVTLRCDPISSHATLYWYQQALGQGPEFLTYFNYEAQPDKSGLPSDRFSAERPEGSISTLTIQRTEQRDSAMYRCASSYVIQDEQFFGPGTRLTVL.

The chain has TRBV21-1 and TRBJ1-2; TRBD1 is the table's D call and was not checked against the DNA. TRBV21-1 is marked as a pseudogene. The CDR3 covers 16 residues. The CDR3 reads CASSFHGAGQVYGYTF. CDR3 bases: TGTGCCAGCAGCTTCCACGGGGCGGGACAGGTTTACGGCTACACCTTC.

This clone was observed once. The CDR3 protein is CAWSTQADEQYF. DNA of the CDR3: TGTGCCTGGAGTACCCAGGCCGACGAGCAGTACTTC. V and J are TRBV30 and TRBJ2-7; D is undetermined. Trimming took 2 bases from V and 5 from J, leaving 10 bases between them. Germline lookup yields CDR1 GTSNPN and CDR2 SVGIG (reference sequence). This CDR3 region has 12 residues.

The chain recombines TRBV4-1 with TRBJ1-5, with D unclear. The CDR3 runs to 16 residues. Per the germline V gene, CDR1 is MGHRA and CDR2 is YSYEKL. V lost 4 bases and J 0 bases, leaving 13 bases between the germline ends. The CDR3 region is CASSPSESYSNQPQHF. In DNA, the CDR3 is TGCGCCAGCAGCCCGAGTGAGTCTTATAGCAATCAGCCCCAGCATTTT.

The CDR3 protein is CASSSGLLNNEQFF. The CDR3 DNA is TGTGCCAGCAGCTCGGGACTACTGAACAATGAGCAGTTCTTC. This chain joins TRBV7-9 and TRBJ2-1; TRBD2 matches 7 bases. The CDR3 has 14 residues. Trimming took 4 bases from V and 5 from J; bases not matched to a gene: 5. Germline assignment: CDR1 SEHNR and CDR2 FQNEAQ (reference sequence).

This chain connects TRBV5-5 to TRBJ2-7; D call uncertain. Germline V CDR1 and CDR2: SGHKS, YYEKEE (reference sequence). This CDR3 has 13 amino acids. Trimming stripped 4 bases from V and 2 bases from J, with 10 bases between. The CDR3 loop reads CASSPVPTYEQYV. The CDR3 nucleotides are TGTGCCAGCAGCCCCGTCCCCACCTACGAGCAGTACGTC.

The chain joins TRBV4-3 to TRBJ1-1, with no clear D. Germline-derived CDR1 and CDR2 are LGHNA and YSLEER. This CDR3 has 15 residues. V was pared by 1 base and J by 11 bases, with 20 bases between. CDR3 amino acids: CASSQVARSPSFAFF. CDR3 in DNA: TGCGCCAGCAGCCAAGTGGCTCGAAGCCCAAGTTTCGCTTTCTTT.